The present TCR beta chain was sequenced within a study of blood T cell repertoires in COVID-19. Turning to the study itself: From the United States, Italy and Spain came samples of acute and convalescent COVID-19. T cells, B-cell-depleted T cells, or PBMCs supplied cDNA or gDNA.

Per the original data handling: How many nucleated cells were present was estimated from reference gene primer amplification. Using immunoSEQ multiplex PCR, the repertoire was profiled, and TCRdb retains in-frame clones only, with some absent. The DNA gave D and trimming, while V, J and clone size come from that table. The sample records 250,000 or so clones, more than 70% being singletons. Trimming pared 2 bases from V and 2 bases from J, leaving 13 bases between. The CDR3 spans 15 residues. CDR1 GTSNPN and CDR2 SVGIG come from the germline V gene (reference sequence). The receptor comes from a woman between 40 and 55 years old who had recovered from COVID-19. The sample consisted of peripheral blood. This chain uses TRBV30 with TRBJ2-1; perhaps TRBD2 as D (5 bases). In DNA form, the CDR3 reads TGTGCCTGGAGTTCCGGTGGAGGCCCCTACAATGAGCAGTTCTTC. This encodes CAWSSGGGPYNEQFF.